The present T cell receptor beta chain was sequenced within a study of HIV-infected patients and healthy controls. Overall study results and limits: MAIT alpha-chain CDR3s were frequent in healthy controls, depleted in HIV+.

The V end lost 6 bases, the J end lost 2 bases, and 10 bases lay between the germline ends. The CDR3 contains 13 residues. Germline V gene lookup returns CDR1 SNHLY and CDR2 FYNNEI. Follow-up blood was drawn about 14 weeks, roughly three months, after antiretroviral therapy began. The repertoire came from unfractionated whole blood and reflected all unsorted peripheral T cells. cDNA was made from approximately 500 ng RNA using alpha and beta constant primers. Each of the alpha and beta chains got its own library through chain-specific third strand synthesis with indices. TCRdb reanalysed the 5' RACE reads using MiXCR and keeps one entry per CDR3 protein. The sample consists of 3,000 to 4,000 distinct CDR3 sequences, roughly a quarter of them appearing once. This clonotype was seen at least ten times. The antigen is not known.

The sequence came from an adult with HIV infection. Specimen: blood, collected during antiretroviral therapy. J is TRBJ1-2 and V is TRBV2; the D is unclear. Here the CDR3 reads CASSWRENYGYTF. CDR3 DNA: TGTGCCAGCAGCTGGCGGGAAAACTATGGCTACACCTTC.